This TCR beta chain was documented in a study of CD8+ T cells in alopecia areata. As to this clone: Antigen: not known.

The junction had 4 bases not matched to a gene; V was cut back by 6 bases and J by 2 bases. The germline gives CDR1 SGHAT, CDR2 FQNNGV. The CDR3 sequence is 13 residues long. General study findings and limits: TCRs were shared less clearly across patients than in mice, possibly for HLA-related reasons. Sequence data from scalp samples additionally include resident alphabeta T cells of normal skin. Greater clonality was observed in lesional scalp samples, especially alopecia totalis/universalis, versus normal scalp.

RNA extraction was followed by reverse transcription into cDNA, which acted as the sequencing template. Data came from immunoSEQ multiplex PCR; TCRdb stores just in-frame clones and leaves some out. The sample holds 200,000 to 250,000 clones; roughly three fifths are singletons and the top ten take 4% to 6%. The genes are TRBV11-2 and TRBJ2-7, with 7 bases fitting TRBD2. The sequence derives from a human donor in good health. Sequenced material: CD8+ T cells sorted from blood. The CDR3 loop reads CASRGRGTYEQYF. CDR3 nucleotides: TGTGCCAGCAGAGGGCGGGGGACCTACGAGCAGTACTTC.